This T cell receptor (beta chain) stems from a study of beta chain features in type 1 diabetes. Expressed TCRB transcripts got sequenced, as all isolated RNA was reverse transcribed. Sequencing was performed with immunoSEQ multiplex PCR; in TCRdb, only in-frame clones are kept and a portion is missing. The sample yields 400,000 or so clones, 8.5% to 10% seen once. Regarding the study as a whole: Patients and controls would share equally any PCR tilt toward shorter templates. Significant though moderate, a shortening of TCRB CDR3s appeared in all four CD4+ subsets of Type 1 diabetes patients.

CD45RO/CCR7/CD25/CD127/CD95/CD27 sorting isolated CD4+ naive, central memory, regulatory and stem cell-like memory cells. Purities in excess of 95% were seen in all sorted populations. Only a few counts were recorded for this clone. What it binds is unknown. Germline V gives CDR1 SGHNT, CDR2 YENEEA. CDR3 length: 14 residues. The J segment lost 0 bases and the V segment lost 7 bases, leaving 6 bases of the junction unmatched. The clonotype was recovered from a young man with type 1 diabetes. Sequencing was performed on central memory CD4+ T cells from blood. V usage is TRBV11-3 and J usage is TRBJ2-7; 7 bases map to TRBD2. The CDR3 region is CASNFAGVSYEQYF. The CDR3 DNA reads as TGTGCCAGCAATTTTGCGGGAGTCTCCTACGAGCAGTACTTC.